This TCR beta chain originates from a study of cytomegalovirus exposure and HLA in healthy donors. Study-level findings and limits: The sole available immune exposure information was CMV serostatus. Donors were assumed by presence/absence analyses to have roughly uniform sequencing depth. Later analysis identified around 15,000 TCR beta sequences associated with HLA alleles, using a false discovery rate threshold of 0.05.

For this clone: Its antigen is currently unknown.

V lost 7 bases to trimming and J lost 7 bases; unmatched junction nucleotides: 13. Germline V gives CDR1 LNHDA, CDR2 SQIVND (reference sequence). The CDR3 covers 15 residues. It was with 60 Vbeta and 13 Jbeta primers that the PCR ran. Measured with immunoSEQ multiplex PCR; TCRdb has only the in-frame clones, and not every one. The sample is made up of approximately 80,000 clones, and the top ten hold 3.5% to 4% of it. This receptor was identified in a man younger than 30 in good health and CMV-seropositive. The sequenced sample was PBMCs. The chain joins TRBV19 to TRBJ1-2, with 9 bases identical to TRBD1. CDR3 sequence (DNA): TGTGCCAGTAACACCGGGACAGGGTCTTTTGCTGGCTACACCTTC. Translating gives CASNTGTGSFAGYTF.